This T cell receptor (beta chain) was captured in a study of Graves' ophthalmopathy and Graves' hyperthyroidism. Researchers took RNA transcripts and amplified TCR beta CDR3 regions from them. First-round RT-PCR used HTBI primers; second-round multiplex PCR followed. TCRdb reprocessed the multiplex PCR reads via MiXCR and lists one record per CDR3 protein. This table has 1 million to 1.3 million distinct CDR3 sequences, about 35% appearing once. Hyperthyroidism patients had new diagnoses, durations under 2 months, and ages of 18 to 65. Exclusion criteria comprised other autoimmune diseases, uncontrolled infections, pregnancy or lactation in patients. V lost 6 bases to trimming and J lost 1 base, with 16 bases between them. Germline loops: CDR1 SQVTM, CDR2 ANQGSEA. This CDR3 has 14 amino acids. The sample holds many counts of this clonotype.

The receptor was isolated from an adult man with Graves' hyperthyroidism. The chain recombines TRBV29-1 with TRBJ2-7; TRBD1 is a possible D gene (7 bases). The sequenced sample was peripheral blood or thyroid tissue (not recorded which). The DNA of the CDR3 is TGCAGCGTAGTACAGGGGACTGGTTCCTACGAGCAGTACTTC. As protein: CSVVQGTGSYEQYF.